This T cell receptor (beta chain) was sequenced for a study of T cell changes during pregnancy in multiple sclerosis (dated by TCRdb to the late 2010s). General notes on the study: The study examined how the T cell repertoire changed over the course of pregnancy in women with multiple sclerosis.

From its cysteine to its phenylalanine, the CDR3 spans 12 amino acids. Left in the record is the CDR3 DNA by itself, 36 bases read in frame from the first base. V is pared back by 6 bases and J by 0 bases, with 5 bases lying between the germline termini. The CDR1 and CDR2 encoded by the germline V gene are MDHEN and SYDVKM. Remarks on this clone: Its antigen is unknown. Base qualities are not at hand, and no much larger clone is one base apart.

The method was the immunoSEQ multiplex PCR assay. The clones in this table, taken by TCRdb from immuneACCESS, are in-frame only. Not every clone is retained; where verified, under half of the shortfall comes from an unresolved V gene, and the cause of the rest is unknown. Present in this sample are about 76,000 clones, roughly nine tenths of which were seen just once. The ten top clones hold under 2% of the sample. The starting material was peripheral blood, obtained in the first trimester of pregnancy. This sequence was found in a female donor in good health, enrolled as a control in a pregnancy study. The chain links TRBV28 with TRBJ1-2; tentative D gene TRBD1, with 5 bases matching. The nucleotides are TGTGCCAGCAGGACAGCTAACTATGGCTACACCTTC. It encodes CASRTANYGYTF.